This paragraph reports one T cell receptor (beta chain). This sample is part of a study of T cell changes during pregnancy in multiple sclerosis. CDR1 and CDR2 (germline): MGHRA, YSYEKL. The CDR3 extends over 16 amino acids. With 3 bases removed from V and 6 bases from J, the gap between germline ends came to 17 bases. Sequencing used immunoSEQ multiplex PCR; TCRdb keeps in-frame clones, though not all of them. The repertoire holds some 70,000 clones, with 85% to 90% as singletons. Sequencing was performed on peripheral blood, taken after pregnancy. The receptor comes from a female donor in good health, enrolled as a control in a pregnancy study. The chain employs TRBV4-1 and TRBJ2-2, with D perhaps TRBD2 (6 bases). The CDR3 sequence: CASSHGGLRRAGELFF. The CDR3 DNA reads TGCGCCAGCAGCCATGGAGGGCTTAGGAGGGCCGGGGAGCTGTTTTTT.